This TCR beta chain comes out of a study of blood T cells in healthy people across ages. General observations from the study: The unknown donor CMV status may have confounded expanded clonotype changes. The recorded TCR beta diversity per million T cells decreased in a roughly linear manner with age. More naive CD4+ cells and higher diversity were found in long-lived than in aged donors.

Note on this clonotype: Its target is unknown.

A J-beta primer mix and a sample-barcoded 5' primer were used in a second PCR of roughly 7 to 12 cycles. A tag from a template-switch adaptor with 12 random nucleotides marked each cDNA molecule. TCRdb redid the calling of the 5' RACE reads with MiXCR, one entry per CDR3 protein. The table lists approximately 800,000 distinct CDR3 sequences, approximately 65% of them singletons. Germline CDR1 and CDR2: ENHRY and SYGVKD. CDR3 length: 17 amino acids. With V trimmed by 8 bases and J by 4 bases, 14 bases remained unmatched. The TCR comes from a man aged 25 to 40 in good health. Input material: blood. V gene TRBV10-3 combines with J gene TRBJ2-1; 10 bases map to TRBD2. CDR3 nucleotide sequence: TGTGCCATCCGCGAGGACCCTAGCGGGGGACAATACAATGAGCAGTTCTTC. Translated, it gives CAIREDPSGGQYNEQFF.